These 23 T cell receptor beta chains were all obtained from the same sample, sequenced in a study of cytomegalovirus exposure and HLA in healthy donors. In the PCR, 60 Vbeta and 13 Jbeta primers were used. Produced via immunoSEQ multiplex PCR; TCRdb's table is partial and in-frame only. The profile shows around 100,000 clones, around 84% of them singletons. The material sequenced was PBMCs. These receptors all stem from a man aged 25 to 40 in good health and CMV-seropositive.

The CDR3 DNA follows: TGTGCCAGCAAGAGGGCGATAGCAACTAATGAAAAACTGTTTTTT. This sequence encodes CASKRAIATNEKLFF. The rearrangement links TRBV6-5 to TRBJ1-4, with no clear D. In germline, CDR1 is MNHEY, CDR2 SVGAGI. The ends were cut back, 7 bases at V and 0 bases at J, with 12 bases in the middle. The CDR3 has 15 residues.

The J gene is TRBJ2-3, the V gene TRBV25-1, with 7 bases identical to TRBD1. CDR3 length equals 15 residues. Germline CDR1 and CDR2: MGHDK and SYGVNS. Trimming at V came to 2 bases and at J to 4 bases, leaving 6 bases not matched to a gene. DNA of the CDR3: TGTGCCAGCAGTGAAACGACAGGGCCCGCAGATACGCAGTATTTT. It specifies CASSETTGPADTQYF.

The V and J genes are TRBV5-1 and TRBJ2-7, with 14 bases matching TRBD2. The germline gives CDR1 SGHRS, CDR2 YFSETQ. This CDR3 region has 16 residues. V shed 5 bases and J 2 bases; nucleotides not matched to a gene: 6. CDR3 in DNA: TGCGCCAGCAGTTCTCTGACTAGCGGGGGGGCCTACGAGCAGTACTTC. Protein sequence: CASSSLTSGGAYEQYF.

This rearrangement joins TRBV9 to TRBJ2-1, with 8 bases identical to TRBD2. The CDR3 runs 16 residues. Looked up from germline, CDR1 is SGDLS and CDR2 is YYNGEE. The J segment lost 8 bases and the V segment lost 0 bases, leaving 10 bases of the junction unmatched. CDR3 in amino acids: CASSVELSGGMDEQFF. In nucleotides, the CDR3 is TGTGCCAGCAGCGTAGAACTGAGCGGGGGTATGGATGAGCAGTTCTTC. The full variable domain, completed using reference TRBV9 and TRBJ2-1, is DSGVTQTPKHLITATGQRVTLRCSPRSGDLSVYWYQQSLDQGLQFLIQYYNGEERAKGNILERFSAQQFPDLHSELNLSSLELGDSALYFCASSVELSGGMDEQFFGPGTRLTVL.

A few counts support this clone. The chain links TRBV2 to TRBJ2-4; 7 nucleotides line up with TRBD1. This CDR3 contains 16 residues. V was clipped by 5 bases and J by 0 bases; unmatched bases: 7. In germline, CDR1 is SNHLY, CDR2 FYNNEI. This chain's CDR3 is CASSTGTALAKNIQYF. The CDR3 nucleotides read TGTGCCAGCAGTACCGGGACAGCCCTAGCCAAAAACATTCAGTACTTC.

The chain couples TRBV5-1 to TRBJ1-2; perhaps TRBD1 as D (5 bases). CDR3 length: 14 amino acids. Germline lookup yields CDR1 SGHRS and CDR2 YFSETQ. Deletions cut 0 bases from V and 6 bases from J, with 12 bases between. CDR3 region: CASSLDARVDGYTF. The CDR3 nucleotides read TGCGCCAGCAGCTTGGATGCCAGGGTAGATGGCTACACCTTC.

The table lists this clone with a count of one. V is TRBV7-9 and J is TRBJ2-1; D possibly corresponds to TRBD1 (5 bases). V lost 2 bases and J lost 15, with 8 bases in between. CDR3 length equals 10 residues. Germline CDR1 is SEHNR and CDR2 is FQNEAQ (reference sequence). The CDR3 sequence is CASSLRGLFF. Written as DNA, the CDR3 is TGTGCCAGCAGCTTAAGGGGTCTGTTCTTC.

The genes are TRBV27 and TRBJ2-2; 7 bases match TRBD2. This CDR3 comprises 16 residues. V was pared by 6 bases and J by 3 bases, with 10 bases of the junction left unmatched. Germline V gives CDR1 MNHEY, CDR2 SMNVEV (reference sequence). CDR3 amino acids: CASSPSSGEHTGELFF. CDR3 DNA sequence: TGTGCCAGCAGCCCCTCAAGCGGGGAACACACCGGGGAGCTGTTTTTT.

A few counts support this clone. This chain links TRBV5-1 with TRBJ2-3, with 9 bases matching TRBD1. The V segment lost 6 bases and the J segment 6 bases; nucleotides outside the gene matches: 11. CDR3 size: 15 residues. Germline V lookup: CDR1 SGHRS, CDR2 YFSETQ. CDR3 in amino acids: CASTKQGAPGDTQYF. The CDR3 nucleotides read TGCGCCAGCACAAAACAGGGGGCGCCTGGGGATACGCAGTATTTT.

The sample holds one count of this clone. J is TRBJ1-3 and V is TRBV15, with D perhaps matching TRBD1 (5 bases). The germline V and J ends were trimmed by 0 bases and 1 base, with 10 bases remaining between them. The CDR3 has 16 amino acids. In germline, CDR1 is LNHNV, CDR2 YYDKDF (reference sequence). In nucleotides, the CDR3 is TGTGCCACCAGCAGAGATGGGGAGGGGTCTGGAAACACCATATATTTT. Its translation is CATSRDGEGSGNTIYF.

Turning to this clone: The same CDR3 arises from other DNA sequences in this sample as well. The rearrangement joins TRBV28 to TRBJ1-2; no definite D call. The germline gives CDR1 MDHEN, CDR2 SYDVKM. V dropped 3 bases and J dropped 0 bases, with 5 bases sitting between them. The CDR3 is 13 amino acids. This CDR3 reads CASSFPANYGYTF. The CDR3 nucleotides read TGTGCCAGCAGTTTTCCAGCTAACTATGGCTACACCTTC.

Remarks on this clone: A read error is the likely source, as a far larger clone sits one nucleotide away. The same CDR3 can be traced to other DNA sequences in this sample. The chain has TRBV5-1 and TRBJ2-7, with 7 bases fitting TRBD1. With V trimmed by 3 bases and J by 2 bases, 5 bases remained unmatched. CDR3 length: 14 residues. CDR1 is SGHRS, CDR2 YFSETQ, per germline. CDR3 nucleotide sequence: TGCGCCAGCAGCTGGGACAGATCCCCCTACGAGCAGTACTTC. It is translated as CASSWDRSPYEQYF.

The chain uses TRBV27 and TRBJ1-6; D might be TRBD1 (6 bases). V dropped 10 bases and J dropped 9 bases, with 19 bases sitting between them. The germline CDR1 and CDR2 sequences are MNHEY and SMNVEV (reference sequence). CDR3 length: 14 amino acids. This CDR3 is CATNREGVISPLHF. The CDR3 nucleotides read TGTGCCACCAACCGCGAGGGGGTAATTTCACCCCTCCACTTT.

CDR3 sequence (DNA): TGTGCCAGCAGTTTAGGGGGGTTCGGGGGGCAGTACTTC. Its protein product is CASSLGGFGGQYF. V usage is TRBV28 and J usage is TRBJ2-7; TRBD2 might be the D (6 bases). Between the trimmed V and J ends, which lost 2 bases and 9 bases, there was a span of 14 bases. This CDR3 region has 13 residues. Per the germline V gene, CDR1 is MDHEN and CDR2 is SYDVKM.

The rearrangement joins TRBV5-1 to TRBJ1-2; 7 bases agree with TRBD1. Germline CDR1 is SGHRS and CDR2 is YFSETQ. The CDR3 runs to 15 residues. V lost 0 bases to trimming and J lost 3 bases; unmatched junction nucleotides: 5. CDR3 loop: CASSLGGTGDYGYTF. CDR3 coding DNA: TGCGCCAGCAGCTTGGGAGGCACAGGGGACTATGGCTACACCTTC.

V is TRBV28 and J is TRBJ2-6; a weak D match, TRBD2 (5 bases). The germline V gene has CDR1 MDHEN and CDR2 SYDVKM. The germline V and J ends were trimmed by 6 bases and 1 base, with 10 bases remaining between them. This CDR3 region has 15 residues. CDR3 nucleotides: TGTGCCAGCAGGACTACTGGGTCTGGGGCCAACGTCCTGACTTTC. Its translation: CASRTTGSGANVLTF.

The J gene is TRBJ2-7, the V gene TRBV30; TRBD1 agrees at 7 bases. The CDR3 has 14 amino acids. Germline CDR1 is GTSNPN and CDR2 is SVGIG (reference sequence). V gave up 0 bases and J gave up 4 bases; unmatched junction bases: 6. CDR3: CAWSVAGGGYEQYF. Written as DNA, the CDR3 is TGTGCCTGGAGTGTGGCAGGGGGTGGGTACGAGCAGTACTTC. Based on the CDR3 plus reference TRBV30 and TRBJ2-7, the full variable domain is SQTIHQWPATLVQPVGSPLSLECTVEGTSNPNLYWYRQAAGRGLQLLFYSVGIGQISSEVPQNLSASRPQDRQFILSSKKLLLSDSGFYLCAWSVAGGGYEQYFGPGTRLTVT.

This rearrangement joins TRBV5-6 to TRBJ2-5; D might be TRBD2 (6 bases). With 1 base removed from V and 5 bases from J, the gap between germline ends came to 18 bases. Germline V gene lookup returns CDR1 SGHDT and CDR2 YYEEEE. This CDR3 contains 16 residues. The CDR3 DNA follows: TGTGCCAGCAGCTTGTATGGCGGGAAGGTGAGGGAGACCCAGTACTTC. Translated: CASSLYGGKVRETQYF.

This clone was detected a few times. The rearrangement uses TRBV25-1 and TRBJ2-1, with 8 bases matching TRBD1. The CDR3 length is 13 residues. The V gene end was trimmed by 5 bases and the J gene end by 6 bases; junction bases not matched to a gene: 3. Germline CDR1 and CDR2: MGHDK and SYGVNS. For the CDR3, the DNA is TGTGCCAGCAGTTCCACAGGGGGCAATGAGCAGTTCTTC. Its translation is CASSSTGGNEQFF.

In its sample, this clone was seen once. The chain carries TRBV9 and TRBJ2-3, with 13 nucleotides matching TRBD2. This CDR3 contains 16 residues. Germline CDR1 SGDLS, CDR2 YYNGEE. The junction had 6 bases not matched to a gene; V was cut back by 0 bases and J by 8 bases. As DNA, the CDR3 is TGTGCCAGCAGCGTAGGGACTAGCGGGAGCCTAGGTACGCAGTATTTT. This gives the protein CASSVGTSGSLGTQYF.

This clone was seen only a few times. CDR3 in DNA: TGTGCCAGCAGCCCGGTCGGGAGGTACTATGGCTACACCTTC. Encoded protein: CASSPVGRYYGYTF. The chain recombines TRBV7-9 with TRBJ1-2; D remains unclear. Germline V CDR1 and CDR2: SEHNR, FQNEAQ (reference sequence). This CDR3 spans 14 amino acids. V dropped 5 bases and J dropped 3 bases, with 13 bases sitting between them.

The chain carries TRBV4-1 and TRBJ1-4; D perhaps matches TRBD1 (5 bases). V was pared by 1 base and J by 7 bases, with 13 bases between. Germline-derived CDR1 and CDR2 are MGHRA and YSYEKL. CDR3 length: 15 amino acids. The CDR3 here is CASSQVGGFSEKLFF. CDR3 nucleotide sequence: TGCGCCAGCAGCCAAGTGGGGGGGTTTAGTGAAAAACTGTTTTTT.

This clone was seen once. The gene calls are TRBV6-7 and TRBJ2-2; D call uncertain. TRBV6-7 has ORF status, its function being uncertain. This CDR3 has 15 residues. V lost 6 bases and J lost 3, with 14 bases in between. The CDR3 coding sequence is TGTGCCAGCAGCTGCCGCGCGGAAGACACCGGGGAGCTGTTTTTT. Its protein product is CASSCRAEDTGELFF.